This T cell receptor (beta chain) was recovered during a study of cytomegalovirus exposure and HLA in healthy donors. V was cut by 2 bases and J by 0 bases, with 14 bases left in between. The CDR3 covers 18 residues. CDR1 and CDR2 (germline): SGHVS, FQNEAQ. To note about this clone: What it binds is not known.

Sequencing was performed with immunoSEQ multiplex PCR; in TCRdb, only in-frame clones are kept and a portion is missing. The repertoire holds roughly 330,000 clones, with 87% as singletons. Points from the study as a whole: Whilst most TCR sequences proved rare, a subset of public TCRs occurred across many donors. Overall, approximately 150 TCR beta chains were annotated as cytomegalovirus-associated.

This TCR was recovered from a woman in her twenties or thirties in good health and CMV-seropositive. Input material: PBMCs. The genes are TRBV7-8 and TRBJ1-6; D is possibly TRBD1 (5 bases). In DNA, the CDR3 is TGTGCCAGCAGCTTATCTGACAGCTTTAGCTCCTATAATTCACCCCTCCACTTT. Its translation is CASSLSDSFSSYNSPLHF.